A single T cell receptor beta chain is shown here with its context. Its target is unknown. The sample comes from a study of cytomegalovirus exposure and HLA in healthy donors. Findings and limits, study-wide: In an earlier analysis, productive rearrangement rates for most beta V segments clustered near 87% or 30%.

In nominal health when sampled, donors likely had unrecorded immune exposures nonetheless. Primers for the PCR totalled 60 Vbeta and 13 Jbeta. Profiled with immunoSEQ multiplex PCR; TCRdb holds only in-frame clones, not every one. The sample comprises approximately 70,000 clones, under 85% of which are singletons, and 11% rests with the top ten. This CDR3 region has 13 residues. The germline CDR1 and CDR2 sequences are SGHVS and FQNEAQ. The J segment lost 3 bases and the V segment lost 5 bases, leaving 3 bases of the junction unmatched. Sequenced: PBMCs. The sequence was obtained from a woman between 55 and 75 years old in good health and CMV-seropositive. V is TRBV7-8 and J is TRBJ2-7; 8 nucleotides line up with TRBD1. The CDR3 DNA sequence: TGTGCCAGCAGCCGGACAGGGAGCTACGAGCAGTACTTC. This gives the protein CASSRTGSYEQYF. Supplemented by reference TRBV7-8 and TRBJ2-7, the full variable domain reads GAGVSQSPRYKVAKRGQDVALRCDPISGHVSLFWYQQALGQGPEFLTYFQNEAQLDKSGLPSDRFFAERPEGSVSTLKIQRTQQEDSAVYLCASSRTGSYEQYFGPGTRLTVT.